This TCR beta chain was documented in a study of shared clonotypes between healthy human individuals. Overall study findings and caveats: The four-donor shared clonotypes exceeded non-shared clonotypes in generation probability, with non-shared ones scoring lower. On the whole, naive subsets had larger estimated richness than memory subsets had.

Per the germline V gene, CDR1 is KGHSH and CDR2 is LQKENI. The V end was cut by 2 bases, the J end by 5 bases, with 12 bases between. This CDR3 has 14 amino acids. Libraries were prepared by immunoSEQ multiplex PCR; TCRdb keeps only in-frame clonotypes and omits some of them. Of approximately 2.3 million clones in the sample, about 92% were seen once. Splitting the CD4+ cells yielded a CD45RA+ naive subset and a CD45RA-negative memory subset. Of note for this clone: Its target is not known. Within the sample, other DNA sequences also encode this same CDR3.

The clonotype was recovered from a man younger than 30 in good health. Some clones in this sample may be carry-over from other donors' samples. The sequencing input was naive CD4+ T cells from PBMCs. Subset: CD45RA+ positively selected. The rearrangement joins TRBV18 to TRBJ2-5, with TRBD1 as a possible D gene (8 bases). For the CDR3, the DNA is TGTGCCAGCTCACCAGGACAGGGAGGGGAGACCCAGTACTTC. Translated: CASSPGQGGETQYF.